One sample yielded the 2 T cell receptor beta chains listed below, sequenced in a study of T-cell reconstitution after alpha-beta-depleted transplantation in children. Preparing the TCRbeta library involved the use of unique molecular identifiers. From the PCR reads, TCRdb called clonotypes with MiXCR, one entry per CDR3 protein. The sample contains a few hundred thousand distinct CDR3 sequences, over 20% of which appear only once. Sequencing used PBMCs, obtained before TCRalphabeta/CD19-depleted stem cell transplant. The receptor source for this set is a boy under three years old with Wiskott-Aldrich syndrome, due to receive a stem cell transplant.

This chain uses TRBV7-9 with TRBJ1-5; 7 bases agree with TRBD1. J lost 5 bases, V lost 5 bases, and 9 bases had no gene match. Germline V lookup: CDR1 SEHNR, CDR2 FQNEAQ (reference sequence). CDR3 length equals 15 residues. CDR3 sequence reads: CASSRAGGEYQPQHF. The CDR3 DNA follows: TGTGCCAGCAGCCGGGCAGGGGGAGAATATCAGCCCCAGCATTTT.

This clonotype was detected once. The chain recombines TRBV25-1 with TRBJ2-7; possible D gene TRBD1, 6 bases. The germline V and J ends were trimmed by 7 bases and 0 bases, with 13 bases remaining between them. Germline-derived CDR1 and CDR2 are MGHDK and SYGVNS. The CDR3 runs to 14 residues. The CDR3 nucleotides are TGTGCCAGCACGGACAGCCATAACTCCTACGAGCAGTACTTC. It codes for CASTDSHNSYEQYF.